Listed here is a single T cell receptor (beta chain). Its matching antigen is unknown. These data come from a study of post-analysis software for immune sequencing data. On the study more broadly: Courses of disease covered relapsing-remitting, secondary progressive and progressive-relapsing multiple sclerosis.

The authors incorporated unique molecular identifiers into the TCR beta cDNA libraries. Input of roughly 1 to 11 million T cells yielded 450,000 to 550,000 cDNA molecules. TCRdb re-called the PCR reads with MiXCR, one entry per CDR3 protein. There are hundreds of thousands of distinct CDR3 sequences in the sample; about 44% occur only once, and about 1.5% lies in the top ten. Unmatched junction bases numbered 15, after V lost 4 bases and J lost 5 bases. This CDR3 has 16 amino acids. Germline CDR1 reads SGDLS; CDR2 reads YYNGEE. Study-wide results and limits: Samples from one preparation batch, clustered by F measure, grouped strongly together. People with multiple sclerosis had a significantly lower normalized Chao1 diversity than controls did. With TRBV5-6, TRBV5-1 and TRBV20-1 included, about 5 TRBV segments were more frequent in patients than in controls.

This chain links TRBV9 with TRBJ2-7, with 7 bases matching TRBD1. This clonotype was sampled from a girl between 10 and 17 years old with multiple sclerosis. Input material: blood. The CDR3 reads CASSLRPDETGNEQYF. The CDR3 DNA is TGTGCCAGCAGCCTCCGCCCCGATGAGACAGGGAACGAGCAGTACTTC.